Sequencing of this T cell receptor (beta chain) was carried out in a study of identical twins. Study-wide results and caveats: Rather than following the same donors, the conclusions depended on cross-sectional statistical analysis. For monozygotic twins, models underestimated out-of-frame TCR alpha sharing. For cord blood, abundant beta clonotypes had fewer insertions, unlike memory repertoires, which showed none.

CDR3 size: 13 residues. Between the trimmed V and J ends, which lost 1 base and 5 bases, there was a span of 8 bases. Germline CDR1 is LGHDT and CDR2 is YNNKEL (reference sequence). There were only healthy Caucasians among the donors. Each CDR3 protein is one row after TCRdb ran MiXCR on the 5' RACE reads. The sample has 200,000 to 250,000 distinct CDR3 sequences, about an eighth seen once. In its sample, this clonotype was seen once. Its antigen is not known. The sample also formed part of further work on yellow fever vaccine responses in identical twins.

The rearrangement uses TRBV3-1 and TRBJ2-5, with a weak D call TRBD2 (5 bases). The specimen sequenced was memory (CD45RO+) T cells sorted from blood. The receptor comes from a woman aged 18-35 years in good health. CDR3 DNA: TGTGCCAGCAGCCAAGCCGGGGAGGAGACCCAGTACTTC. Its translation: CASSQAGEETQYF.